This T cell receptor (beta chain) was retrieved from a study of cytomegalovirus exposure and HLA in healthy donors. The PCR had 60 Vbeta and 13 Jbeta primers. Clones were read by immunoSEQ multiplex PCR, and TCRdb kept only the in-frame ones, dropping some. The repertoire holds 75,000 to 90,000 clones, with roughly 63% as singletons. Study findings and constraints: Cytomegalovirus-associated status was assigned to roughly 160 TCR beta chains. A missense DCLRE1C variant was associated with V- and J-gene trimming of TCR beta chains in a later analysis, and an independent cohort replicated the association.

As for this clone: The antigen remains undetermined.

Source material: PBMCs. The receptor was isolated from a woman in her thirties or forties in good health and CMV-seropositive.

The CDR3 protein is CASSSTGGYYGYTF. In nucleotides, the CDR3 is TGTGCCAGCAGCTCAACAGGGGGGTACTATGGCTACACCTTC. The V gene is TRBV7-9, the J gene TRBJ1-2; 8 nucleotides align to TRBD1. The J segment lost 3 bases and the V segment lost 4 bases, leaving 4 bases of the junction unmatched. The length of the CDR3 is 14 residues. Looked up from germline, CDR1 is SEHNR and CDR2 is FQNEAQ (reference sequence).